A single T cell receptor beta chain is shown here with its context. Libraries were prepared by immunoSEQ multiplex PCR; TCRdb keeps only in-frame clonotypes and omits some of them. The data contain around 85,000 clones, about 95% of them singletons. This entry is derived from a study of technical replicates of blood from four donors. Unmatched junction bases numbered 3, after V lost 3 bases and J lost 7 bases. Germline V gene sequence: CDR1 LNHDA, CDR2 SQIVND (reference sequence). This CDR3 region has 14 residues. Specimen: T cells isolated from PBMCs. The sequence was collected from a human donor in good health. The chain has TRBV19 and TRBJ1-2, with 12 bases that match TRBD1. The CDR3 DNA follows: TGTGCCAGTAGTATGGGACAGGGGGCAGGTGGCTACACCTTC. It encodes CASSMGQGAGGYTF.